These 29 T cell receptor beta chains share one sample of origin, sequenced in a study of low-dose radiotherapy and immunotherapy resistance in tumors. The time point denotes: after trial treatment. The treatment here: LDRT plus nivolumab, ipilimumab, low-dose cyclophosphamide and aspirin (RACIN trial). First-strand cDNA relied on TRAV- and TRBV-specific primers spanning alpha and beta chains. The authors ran 15 to 20 PCR cycles to amplify TCRs with a constant-region primer and V-primer adapter. MiXCR, run by TCRdb on the reads, gives a single entry per CDR3 protein. This table has about 39,000 distinct CDR3 sequences, more than 20% appearing once. The material was PBMCs, obtained after low-dose radiotherapy plus immunotherapy. These receptors were obtained from a female donor with ovarian cancer.

This clonotype was recorded many times. The DNA of the CDR3 is TGTGCTAGTGGTTTGGGACTAGCGGGAGTGATACCCCCCTACGAGCAGTACTTC. It is translated as CASGLGLAGVIPPYEQYF. The chain carries TRBV12-5 and TRBJ2-7; 12 bases align to TRBD2. This CDR3 comprises 18 residues. In germline, CDR1 is LGHNT, CDR2 FRNRAP. J gave up 2 bases and V 1 base, and 9 bases lay outside the gene matches.

The chain recombines TRBV28 with TRBJ2-7; TRBD1 matches at 10 bases. The junction had 11 bases not matched to a gene; V was cut back by 5 bases and J by 4 bases. The CDR3 runs to 16 residues. The V gene's germline CDR1 is MDHEN and CDR2 SYDVKM. The CDR3 reads CASSPRPGTGAYEQYF. DNA for the CDR3: TGTGCCAGCAGTCCCCGCCCCGGGACAGGGGCTTACGAGCAGTACTTC.

This clonotype was seen only a few times. The chain links TRBV28 to TRBJ2-7; a possible D gene is TRBD2 (5 bases). In germline, CDR1 is MDHEN, CDR2 SYDVKM. V shed 2 bases and J shed 0 bases, with 8 bases lying between them. CDR3 length equals 14 residues. The CDR3 here is CASSLEGTSYEQYF. As DNA, the CDR3 is TGTGCCAGCAGTTTAGAGGGTACCTCCTACGAGCAGTACTTC.

On this clonotype itself: A far larger clone is one nucleotide away, so this likely arose from a read error. V and J are TRBV12-3 or TRBV12-4 and TRBJ2-4; 13 bases are a match to TRBD2. The ends lost 5 bases at V and 13 bases at J; junction bases unmatched: 23. CDR3 length: 19 residues. DNA of the CDR3: TGTGCCAGCAGTCCAGAGGGCGGGAGACTAGCGGGAGGATACAATGAGCAGTACTTC. Its translation is CASSPEGGRLAGGYNEQYF.

The sample holds many counts of this clonotype. The V call is TRBV28, the J call TRBJ1-1; no firm D call. CDR3 length equals 14 residues. Trimming left V 7 bases short and J 1 base short, with 13 bases between. Germline V lookup: CDR1 MDHEN, CDR2 SYDVKM. CDR3 in amino acids: CASTHPGGNTEAFF. The CDR3 nucleotides read TGTGCCAGCACCCATCCAGGAGGGAACACTGAAGCTTTCTTT.

This clonotype was recorded many times. J is TRBJ2-1 and V is TRBV20-1, with TRBD1 matching over 10 bases. There are 15 residues in the CDR3. Germline V gives CDR1 DFQATT, CDR2 SNEGSKA (reference sequence). CDR3 loop: CSASGTGVIYNEQFF. CDR3 bases: TGCAGCGCCTCCGGGACAGGGGTCATCTACAATGAGCAGTTCTTC.

The V and J genes are TRBV28 and TRBJ1-3; D may be TRBD1 (5 bases). Germline CDR1 is MDHEN and CDR2 is SYDVKM. The CDR3 is 13 amino acids. V lost 5 bases and J lost 7, with 12 bases in between. In DNA form, the CDR3 reads TGTGCCAGCAGTGGGGGACTTCCGAACACCATATATTTT. It yields the protein CASSGGLPNTIYF.

This clonotype appeared many times. This chain uses TRBV28 with TRBJ1-2; 9 bases line up with TRBD1. The CDR3 spans 17 residues. The germline CDR1 and CDR2 sequences are MDHEN and SYDVKM. V was clipped by 5 bases and J by 3 bases; unmatched bases: 13. The CDR3 DNA sequence: TGTGCCAGCAGTGACCGGACAGGGGCCCGAGGCGACTATGGCTACACCTTC. This gives the protein CASSDRTGARGDYGYTF.

This clonotype rates as medium-sized. The chain joins TRBV5-6 to TRBJ2-7; D ambiguous. V dropped 4 bases and J dropped 2 bases, with 10 bases sitting between them. Germline-derived CDR1 and CDR2 are SGHDT and YYEEEE. The CDR3 is 13 residues long. The CDR3 here is CASSQSPTYEQYF. The DNA of the CDR3 is TGTGCCAGCAGCCAGTCCCCCACCTACGAGCAGTACTTC.

This chain uses TRBV7-6 with TRBJ2-1, with D perhaps assigned TRBD1 or TRBD2 (5 bases each). The length of the CDR3 is 14 residues. The germline V gene has CDR1 SGHVS and CDR2 FNYEAQ. Deletions cut 5 bases from V and 5 bases from J, with 13 bases between. In DNA, the CDR3 is TGTGCCAGCAGCCTCCGGATGGGGGACAATGAGCAGTTCTTC. Translating gives CASSLRMGDNEQFF.

Many counts were recorded for this clonotype. J is TRBJ1-5 and V is TRBV20-1, with 8 bases aligning to TRBD1. Trimming took 1 base from V and 5 from J; bases not matched to a gene: 4. Looked up from germline, CDR1 is DFQATT and CDR2 is SNEGSKA (reference sequence). This CDR3 has 14 residues. The CDR3 nucleotides are TGCAGTGCTAGAGCGGGACAGGAACATCAGCCCCAGCATTTT. This gives the protein CSARAGQEHQPQHF.

This clonotype appeared a few times. V is TRBV12-3 or TRBV12-4 and J is TRBJ2-1, with a tentative D call TRBD1 (6 bases). CDR3 length: 15 amino acids. Trimming took 5 bases from V and 7 from J, leaving 18 bases between them. In DNA form, the CDR3 reads TGTGCCAGCAGTCCACAGGGCAGGAACACAAATGAGCAGTTCTTC. Its protein is CASSPQGRNTNEQFF.

CDR3 sequence (DNA): TGTGCCAGCAGTGCTATGGACGAGCAGTTCTTC. It specifies CASSAMDEQFF. The rearrangement uses TRBV2 and TRBJ2-1; no clear D gene. CDR1 and CDR2 from the germline V gene are SNHLY and FYNNEI. The CDR3 extends over 11 amino acids. The germline V and J ends were trimmed by 4 bases and 10 bases, with 8 bases remaining between them.

This clonotype was detected many times. The chain couples TRBV9 to TRBJ2-3; TRBD1 aligns across 8 bases. This CDR3 comprises 15 residues. Germline V gene lookup returns CDR1 SGDLS and CDR2 YYNGEE. The trim removed 3 bases at V and 3 bases at J, leaving 6 bases unmatched. CDR3 coding DNA: TGTGCCAGCAGCGCCCGACAGGGGTGGACAGATACGCAGTATTTT. This sequence encodes CASSARQGWTDTQYF.

This clonotype qualifies as medium-sized. The J gene is TRBJ1-2, the V gene TRBV19; maybe TRBD1 (5 bases). Deletions cut 6 bases from V and 9 bases from J, with 29 bases between. The CDR3 runs to 17 residues. In germline, CDR1 is LNHDA, CDR2 SQIVND (reference sequence). The CDR3 is CASSPGVRAGSLSRYTF. In DNA, the CDR3 is TGTGCCAGTAGCCCTGGGGTCAGGGCAGGTTCCCTTTCTCGCTACACCTTC.

Ten or more counts support this clonotype. The chain joins TRBV6-6 to TRBJ1-1; D uncertain. Germline CDR1 reads MNHNY; CDR2 reads SVGAGI (reference sequence). Trimming shortened V by 6 bases and J by 11 bases, and 22 bases separated the two germline ends. There are 14 residues in the CDR3. CDR3 in amino acids: CASSGPRSGLTAFF. CDR3 bases: TGTGCCAGCAGCGGGCCCAGGTCGGGCCTCACCGCTTTCTTT.

As concerns this clonotype: A much larger clone is a single base away; this may be a read error. The rearrangement uses TRBV28 and TRBJ2-7; 7 positions agree with TRBD2. Germline V gene sequence: CDR1 MDHEN, CDR2 SYDVKM. With V trimmed by 1 base and J by 6 bases, 9 bases remained unmatched. The CDR3 sequence is 15 residues long. Here the CDR3 reads CASSLFALGGGEQYF. In DNA, the CDR3 is TGTGCCAGCAGTTTATTTGCACTCGGCGGGGGCGAGCAGTACTTC.

This clonotype was detected many times. The V gene is TRBV12-3 or TRBV12-4, the J gene TRBJ2-1; TRBD2 matches 13 bases. The CDR3 length is 18 residues. J gave up 0 bases and V 7 bases, and 9 bases lay outside the gene matches. The CDR3: CASNLRLAGGSSYNEQFF. Here the CDR3 DNA reads TGTGCCAGCAACCTGAGACTAGCGGGAGGAAGCTCCTACAATGAGCAGTTCTTC.

This clonotype was recorded many times. This chain uses TRBV3-1 with TRBJ2-3, with 14 bases lining up with TRBD2. CDR1 is LGHDT and CDR2 is YNNKEL in the germline V gene (reference sequence). With V trimmed by 1 base and J by 4 bases, 1 base remained unmatched. This CDR3 has 16 residues. The CDR3 here is CASSQGLAGGADTQYF. Here the CDR3 DNA reads TGTGCCAGCAGCCAAGGACTAGCGGGGGGGGCAGATACGCAGTATTTT.

In its sample, this clonotype was seen many times. Written as DNA, the CDR3 is TGCGCCAGCAGCTTGGCCGGGACAGGGAATGAAAAACTGTTTTTT. It is translated as CASSLAGTGNEKLFF. The chain is built from TRBV5-1 and TRBJ1-4; TRBD1 agrees at 9 bases. There are 15 residues in the CDR3. CDR1 is SGHRS and CDR2 is YFSETQ in the germline V gene. The junction had 2 bases not matched to a gene; V was cut back by 0 bases and J by 5 bases.

The chain uses TRBV12-3 or TRBV12-4 and TRBJ1-2; unclear D gene. V was clipped by 4 bases and J by 8 bases, with 14 bases between them. The CDR3 length is 13 residues. The DNA for the CDR3 is TGTGCCAGCAGTTCAGTTCCACGACAAGGCTACACCTTC. Residues: CASSSVPRQGYTF.

The chain joins TRBV28 to TRBJ2-5; 7 bases line up with TRBD2. This CDR3 spans 15 amino acids. V dropped 9 bases and J dropped 3; count of bases not matched to a gene: 13. Germline V CDR1 and CDR2: MDHEN, SYDVKM. The CDR3 DNA reads as TGTGCCAGAGGGAGGGCAGAGAAGATCGAAGAGACCCAGTACTTC. Its translation: CARGRAEKIEETQYF.

The chain carries TRBV28 and TRBJ2-1, with 10 bases matching TRBD2. The CDR3 consists of 14 residues. The J segment lost 6 bases and the V segment lost 8 bases, leaving 7 bases of the junction unmatched. Germline V gene lookup returns CDR1 MDHEN and CDR2 SYDVKM. The CDR3 here is CASQSASGSNEQFF. CDR3 nucleotides: TGTGCCAGCCAGTCGGCTAGCGGGAGCAATGAGCAGTTCTTC.

To note about this clonotype: This sequence is one base from a far larger clone and is likely a read error. The chain joins TRBV10-1 to TRBJ2-1, with D perhaps TRBD2 (6 bases). V was shortened by 3 bases and J by 10 bases, with 16 bases between the two germline ends. This CDR3 has 14 residues. Per germline, CDR1 WNHNN and CDR2 SYGVQD (reference sequence). The CDR3 spells CASSEAGPGDEQFF. The CDR3 DNA sequence: TGCGCCAGCAGTGAAGCGGGTCCCGGAGACGAGCAGTTCTTC.

Many counts were recorded for this clonotype. This chain connects TRBV19 to TRBJ2-5; maybe TRBD1 (6 bases). This CDR3 is built from 15 residues. Germline CDR1 and CDR2: LNHDA and SQIVND (reference sequence). V was pared by 3 bases and J by 5 bases, with 16 bases between. CDR3 DNA: TGTGCCAGTAGTATGGGGGCAGGCCTGCGGGAGACCCAGTACTTC. As protein: CASSMGAGLRETQYF.

This clonotype was counted ten times or more. The chain combines TRBV20-1 with TRBJ2-2; D is uncertain. The CDR3 runs 16 residues. CDR1 is DFQATT and CDR2 is SNEGSKA in the germline V gene (reference sequence). V was clipped by 2 bases and J by 0 bases, with 13 bases between them. The CDR3 sequence: CSARPSDHANTGELFF. The CDR3 DNA reads TGCAGTGCTAGACCGAGCGACCACGCGAACACCGGGGAGCTGTTTTTT.

This clonotype was seen only once. The rearrangement links TRBV28 to TRBJ1-3; a weak D match, TRBD1 (5 bases). Germline V gives CDR1 MDHEN, CDR2 SYDVKM. Trimming left V 8 bases short and J 4 bases short, with 15 bases between. This CDR3 has 14 amino acids. CDR3 amino acids: CASWERGRGNTIYF. The CDR3 DNA sequence: TGTGCCAGCTGGGAACGGGGCCGGGGAAACACCATATATTTT.

The V call is TRBV12-3 or TRBV12-4, the J call TRBJ1-4; 7 nucleotides align to TRBD1. The V and J ends lost 6 bases and 4 bases, in that order; junction bases with no gene match: 8. The CDR3 is 15 residues long. This chain's CDR3 is CASSPPGQLNEKLFF. The CDR3 nucleotides are TGTGCCAGCAGCCCTCCGGGACAGCTTAATGAAAAACTGTTTTTT.

This clonotype showed up just a few times. The chain links TRBV5-1 to TRBJ2-7, with 12 bases aligning to TRBD2. This CDR3 is built from 15 residues. The ends lost 0 bases at V and 4 bases at J; junction bases unmatched: 2. CDR1 is SGHRS and CDR2 is YFSETQ in the germline V gene. The CDR3 loop is CASSLGGTSGYEQYF. The CDR3 nucleotides read TGCGCCAGCAGCTTGGGGGGGACTAGCGGGTACGAGCAGTACTTC.